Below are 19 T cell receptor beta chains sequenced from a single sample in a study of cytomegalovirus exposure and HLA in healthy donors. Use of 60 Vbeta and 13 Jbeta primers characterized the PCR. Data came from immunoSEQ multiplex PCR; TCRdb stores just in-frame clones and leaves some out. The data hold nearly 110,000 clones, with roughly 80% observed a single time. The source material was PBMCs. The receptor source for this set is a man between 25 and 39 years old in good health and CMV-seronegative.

The DNA for the CDR3 is TGCGCCAGCAGCTATGACAGGTCCAACACTGAAGCTTTCTTT. Residues: CASSYDRSNTEAFF. This chain joins TRBV5-1 and TRBJ1-1; a weak D match, TRBD1 (6 bases). Between the trimmed V and J ends, which lost 3 bases and 2 bases, there was a span of 11 bases. CDR1 is SGHRS, CDR2 YFSETQ, per germline. The CDR3 loop spans 14 amino acids. Full variable domain (rest looked up from reference TRBV5-1 and TRBJ1-1): KAGVTQTPRYLIKTRGQQVTLSCSPISGHRSVSWYQQTPGQGLQFLFEYFSETQRNKGNFPGRFSGRQFSNSRSEMNVSTLELGDSALYLCASSYDRSNTEAFFGQGTRLTVV.

The CDR3 coding sequence is TGTGCCAGCAGCCCCCTCGGGGGGGTCTCCACAGATACGCAGTATTTT. It yields the protein CASSPLGGVSTDTQYF. The V call is TRBV5-6, the J call TRBJ2-3; 8 bases map to TRBD2. V lost 4 bases to trimming and J lost 2 bases; unmatched junction nucleotides: 9. The CDR3 runs 16 residues. Germline V gene lookup returns CDR1 SGHDT and CDR2 YYEEEE.

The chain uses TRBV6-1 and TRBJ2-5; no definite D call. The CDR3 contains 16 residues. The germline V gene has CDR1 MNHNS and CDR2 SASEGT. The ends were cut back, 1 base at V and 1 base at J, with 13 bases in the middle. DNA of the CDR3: TGTGCCAGCAGTGAAGGAGTTCGGTTCGGCCAAGAGACCCAGTACTTC. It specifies CASSEGVRFGQETQYF.

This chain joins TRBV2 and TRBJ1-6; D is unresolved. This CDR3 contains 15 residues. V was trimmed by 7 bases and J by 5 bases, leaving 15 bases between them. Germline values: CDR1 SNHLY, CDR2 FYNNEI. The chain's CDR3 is CASNPGVENNSPLHF. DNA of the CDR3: TGTGCCAGCAACCCTGGAGTCGAGAATAATTCACCCCTCCACTTT.

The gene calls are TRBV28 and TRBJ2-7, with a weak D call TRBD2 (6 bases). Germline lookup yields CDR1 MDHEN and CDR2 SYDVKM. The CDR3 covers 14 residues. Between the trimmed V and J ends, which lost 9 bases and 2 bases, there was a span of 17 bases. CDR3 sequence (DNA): TGTGCCAGTTCCCTCCAGACTAGTCCCTACGAGCAGTACTTC. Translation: CASSLQTSPYEQYF.

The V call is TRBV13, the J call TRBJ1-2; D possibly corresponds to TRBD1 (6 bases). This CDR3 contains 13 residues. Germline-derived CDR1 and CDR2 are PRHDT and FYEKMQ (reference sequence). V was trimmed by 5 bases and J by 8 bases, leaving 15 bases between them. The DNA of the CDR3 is TGTGCCAGCAGCCCGACAGGCCGTAGGGGCTACACCTTC. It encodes CASSPTGRRGYTF.

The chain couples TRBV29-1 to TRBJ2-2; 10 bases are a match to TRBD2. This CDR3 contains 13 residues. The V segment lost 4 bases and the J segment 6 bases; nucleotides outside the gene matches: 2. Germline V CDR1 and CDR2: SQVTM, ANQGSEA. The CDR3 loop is CSVVTSGAGELFF. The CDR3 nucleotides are TGCAGCGTTGTAACTAGCGGGGCCGGGGAGCTGTTTTTT.

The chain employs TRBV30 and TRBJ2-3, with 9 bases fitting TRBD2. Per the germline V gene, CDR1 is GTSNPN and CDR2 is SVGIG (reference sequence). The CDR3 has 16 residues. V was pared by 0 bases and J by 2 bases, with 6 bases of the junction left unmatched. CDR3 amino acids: CAWSVITSGFTDTQYF. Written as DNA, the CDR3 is TGTGCCTGGAGTGTAATTACTAGCGGGTTCACAGATACGCAGTATTTT.

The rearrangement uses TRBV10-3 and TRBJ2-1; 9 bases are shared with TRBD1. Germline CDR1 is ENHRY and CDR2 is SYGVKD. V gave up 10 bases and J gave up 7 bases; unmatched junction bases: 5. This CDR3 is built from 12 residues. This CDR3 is CATTGGWNEQFF. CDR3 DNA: TGTGCCACCACAGGGGGCTGGAATGAGCAGTTCTTC.

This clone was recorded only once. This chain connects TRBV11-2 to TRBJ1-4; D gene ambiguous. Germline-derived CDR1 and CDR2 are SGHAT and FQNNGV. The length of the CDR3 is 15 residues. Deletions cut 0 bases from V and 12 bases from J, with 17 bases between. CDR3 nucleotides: TGTGCCAGCAGCTTAGATCCAGGCCGCGAAGAAGAACTGTTTTTT. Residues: CASSLDPGREEELFF.

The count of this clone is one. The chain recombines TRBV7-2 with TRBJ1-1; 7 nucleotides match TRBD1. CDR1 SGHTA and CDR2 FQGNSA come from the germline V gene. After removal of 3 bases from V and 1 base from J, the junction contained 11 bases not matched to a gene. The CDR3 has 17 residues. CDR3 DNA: TGTGCCAGCAGCTTTGTCAGGGGGATAACCTCGAACACTGAAGCTTTCTTT. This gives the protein CASSFVRGITSNTEAFF.

The CDR3 sequence: CAWSVQLAYEQYF. The CDR3 coding sequence is TGTGCCTGGAGTGTGCAGCTAGCCTACGAGCAGTACTTC. This rearrangement joins TRBV30 to TRBJ2-7, with unresolved D. From germline, CDR1 is GTSNPN and CDR2 SVGIG (reference sequence). V was shortened by 0 bases and J by 2 bases, with 8 bases between the two germline ends. CDR3 length equals 13 residues. The full variable domain, completed using reference TRBV30 and TRBJ2-7, is SQTIHQWPATLVQPVGSPLSLECTVEGTSNPNLYWYRQAAGRGLQLLFYSVGIGQISSEVPQNLSASRPQDRQFILSSKKLLLSDSGFYLCAWSVQLAYEQYFGPGTRLTVT.

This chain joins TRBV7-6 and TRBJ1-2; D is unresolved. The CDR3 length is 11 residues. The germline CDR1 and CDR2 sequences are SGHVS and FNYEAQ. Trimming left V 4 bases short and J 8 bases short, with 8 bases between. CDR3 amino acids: CASSSGVGYTF. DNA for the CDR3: TGTGCCAGCAGCTCCGGGGTGGGCTACACCTTC.

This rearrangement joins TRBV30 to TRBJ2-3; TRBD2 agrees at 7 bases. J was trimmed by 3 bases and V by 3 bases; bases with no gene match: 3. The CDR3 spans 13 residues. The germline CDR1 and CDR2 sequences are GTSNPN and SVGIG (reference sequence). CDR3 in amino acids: CAWRVSGTDTQYF. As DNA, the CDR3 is TGTGCCTGGAGGGTTAGCGGGACAGATACGCAGTATTTT. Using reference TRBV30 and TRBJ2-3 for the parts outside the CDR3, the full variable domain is SQTIHQWPATLVQPVGSPLSLECTVEGTSNPNLYWYRQAAGRGLQLLFYSVGIGQISSEVPQNLSASRPQDRQFILSSKKLLLSDSGFYLCAWRVSGTDTQYFGPGTRLTVL.

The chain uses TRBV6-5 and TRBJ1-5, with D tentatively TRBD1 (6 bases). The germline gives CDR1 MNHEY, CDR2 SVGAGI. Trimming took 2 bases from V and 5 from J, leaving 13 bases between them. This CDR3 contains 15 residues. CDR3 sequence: CASSYGADRDQPQHF. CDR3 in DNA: TGTGCCAGCAGTTACGGGGCGGACAGAGATCAGCCCCAGCATTTT.

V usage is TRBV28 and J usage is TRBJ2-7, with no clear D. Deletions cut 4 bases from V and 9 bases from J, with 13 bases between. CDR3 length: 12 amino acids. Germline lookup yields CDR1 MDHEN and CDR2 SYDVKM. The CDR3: CASSSRSGSQYF. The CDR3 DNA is TGTGCCAGCAGTTCCCGTTCAGGTTCGCAGTACTTC.

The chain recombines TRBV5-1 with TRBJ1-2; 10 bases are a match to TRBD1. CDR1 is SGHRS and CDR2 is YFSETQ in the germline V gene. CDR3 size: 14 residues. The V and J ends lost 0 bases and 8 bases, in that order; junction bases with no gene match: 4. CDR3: CASSLVGTGEGYTF. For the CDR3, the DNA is TGCGCCAGCAGCTTGGTTGGGACAGGGGAAGGCTACACCTTC.

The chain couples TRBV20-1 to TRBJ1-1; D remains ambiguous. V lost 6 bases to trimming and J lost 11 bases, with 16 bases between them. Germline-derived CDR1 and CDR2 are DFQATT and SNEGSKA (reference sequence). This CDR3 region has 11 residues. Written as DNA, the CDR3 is TGCAGTGCACCGTACCGATCGGGGGCTTTCTTT. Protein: CSAPYRSGAFF.

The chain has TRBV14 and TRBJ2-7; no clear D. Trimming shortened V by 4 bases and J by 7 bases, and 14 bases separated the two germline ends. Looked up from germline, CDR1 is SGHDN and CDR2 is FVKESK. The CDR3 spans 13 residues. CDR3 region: CASSLLRDGEQYF. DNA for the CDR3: TGTGCCAGCAGCCTGCTCCGAGACGGGGAGCAGTACTTC.